The 31 T cell receptor beta chains given below trace back to one sample, sequenced in a study of PD-1 blockade in classical Hodgkin lymphoma. Time point noted: newly diagnosed, previously untreated cHL patient sample. Isolation of CD4+ T cells from thawed PBMCs was performed by magnetic negative selection. Assay used: immunoSEQ multiplex PCR; TCRdb lists only in-frame clones, some missing. The sample consists of tens of thousands of clones, 88% of them appearing once. Source material: CD4+ T cells from blood. These TCRs come from a human donor with classical Hodgkin lymphoma.

This clone has more than one count but fewer than ten. The chain links TRBV19 to TRBJ1-1; possible D gene TRBD1, 6 bases. The V gene lost 5 bases and the J gene lost 7 bases, with 11 bases spanning the gap. The CDR3 spans 12 residues. In germline, CDR1 is LNHDA, CDR2 SQIVND (reference sequence). CDR3 region: CASSQRQDEAFF. CDR3 DNA: TGTGCCAGTAGTCAGCGACAGGATGAAGCTTTCTTT.

The rearrangement uses TRBV13 and TRBJ2-1; D is tentatively TRBD1 or TRBD2 (5 bases each). The V end lost 0 bases, the J end lost 7 bases, and 19 bases lay between the germline ends. This CDR3 is 17 amino acids long. The germline gives CDR1 PRHDT, CDR2 FYEKMQ (reference sequence). CDR3: CASSLGPGQIVRNEQFF. The CDR3 DNA sequence: TGTGCCAGCAGCTTAGGCCCGGGGCAGATCGTTCGGAATGAGCAGTTCTTC.

The chain joins TRBV6-1 to TRBJ2-5, with 8 bases lining up with TRBD1. The CDR3 runs 15 residues. In germline, CDR1 is MNHNS, CDR2 SASEGT. V dropped 6 bases and J dropped 5; count of bases not matched to a gene: 11. The CDR3 loop is CASSSETGVRETQYF. CDR3 bases: TGTGCCAGCAGCTCCGAGACAGGGGTGAGGGAGACCCAGTACTTC.

The CDR3 sequence: CASNLGNQPQHF. In DNA form, the CDR3 reads TGTGCCAGCAATTTGGGCAATCAGCCCCAGCATTTT. The chain recombines TRBV2 with TRBJ1-5; D gene uncertain. The germline V gene encodes CDR1 SNHLY and CDR2 FYNNEI. V lost 7 bases and J lost 2, with 6 bases in between. The CDR3 runs 12 residues.

V usage is TRBV2 and J usage is TRBJ2-1; unclear D gene. The CDR3 has 14 residues. Germline loops: CDR1 SNHLY, CDR2 FYNNEI. V was clipped by 6 bases and J by 1 base, with 10 bases between them. DNA of the CDR3: TGTGCCAGCAGCTTAAAGCAGTCCTACAATGAGCAGTTCTTC. Its protein is CASSLKQSYNEQFF.

The J gene is TRBJ2-7, the V gene TRBV6-5; no clear D. The CDR3 has 13 residues. V was pared by 2 bases and J by 3 bases, with 8 bases between. The germline gives CDR1 MNHEY, CDR2 SVGAGI. DNA for the CDR3: TGTGCCAGCAGTTACCGGCGGCTCTACGAGCAGTACTTC. This translates into CASSYRRLYEQYF.

V and J are TRBV2 and TRBJ2-5; no reliable D call. The J call may be wrong; the DNA end is better matched by TRBJ2-7. The CDR3 covers 11 residues. The germline CDR1 and CDR2 sequences are SNHLY and FYNNEI. The CDR3 nucleotides are TGTGCCAGCAGCCCCTCCTACGAGCAGTACTTC. Protein sequence: CASSPSYEQYF.

The V and J genes are TRBV9 and TRBJ2-3; D call uncertain. V was clipped by 0 bases and J by 2 bases, with 7 bases between them. Germline CDR1 and CDR2: SGDLS and YYNGEE. The CDR3 runs 14 residues. CDR3 nucleotide sequence: TGTGCCAGCAGCGTAGCATCGACCACAGATACGCAGTATTTT. The encoded protein is CASSVASTTDTQYF. Full variable domain (rest looked up from reference TRBV9 and TRBJ2-3): DSGVTQTPKHLITATGQRVTLRCSPRSGDLSVYWYQQSLDQGLQFLIQYYNGEERAKGNILERFSAQQFPDLHSELNLSSLELGDSALYFCASSVASTTDTQYFGPGTRLTVL.

The rearrangement uses TRBV14 and TRBJ2-7, with TRBD1 matching over 8 bases. The J segment lost 4 bases and the V segment lost 5 bases, leaving 7 bases of the junction unmatched. Germline CDR1 reads SGHDN; CDR2 reads FVKESK. The CDR3 length is 14 residues. CDR3 protein: CASSSGTGEYEQYF. The CDR3 DNA is TGTGCCAGCAGCTCCGGGACAGGAGAGTACGAGCAGTACTTC.

J is TRBJ1-1 and V is TRBV5-1, with D tentatively TRBD1 (5 bases). CDR1 is SGHRS and CDR2 is YFSETQ in the germline V gene. V shed 0 bases and J shed 2 bases, with 11 bases lying between them. The CDR3 is 15 amino acids. DNA for the CDR3: TGCGCCAGCAGCTTGGTTCCGGGACCCAACACTGAAGCTTTCTTT. Residues: CASSLVPGPNTEAFF.

The chain carries TRBV7-9 and TRBJ1-1; D is unresolved. The CDR3 runs to 15 residues. Trimming pared 3 bases from V and 0 bases from J, leaving 11 bases between. In germline, CDR1 is SEHNR, CDR2 FQNEAQ (reference sequence). CDR3 DNA sequence: TGTGCCAGCAGCTTGGTAGTAATTATGAACACTGAAGCTTTCTTT. Translating gives CASSLVVIMNTEAFF.

The chain couples TRBV7-9 to TRBJ2-6; D gene unclear. The CDR3 is 17 residues long. The V gene lost 1 base and the J gene lost 0 bases, with 10 bases spanning the gap. Germline V gene sequence: CDR1 SEHNR, CDR2 FQNEAQ (reference sequence). The CDR3 DNA reads as TGTGCCAGCAGCTTAGGCAACAGCCCCTCTGGGGCCAACGTCCTGACTTTC. Translation: CASSLGNSPSGANVLTF.

The chain has TRBV27 and TRBJ1-2; tentatively, D is TRBD1 (5 bases). CDR1 and CDR2 (germline): MNHEY, SMNVEV (reference sequence). The germline V and J ends were trimmed by 10 bases and 5 bases, with 11 bases remaining between them. CDR3 size: 11 residues. CDR3 amino acids: CAIRGGYGYTF. CDR3 DNA: TGTGCCATCCGGGGGGGATATGGCTACACCTTC.

This clone has just a few counts. V usage is TRBV2 and J usage is TRBJ1-3; 8 bases map to TRBD1. V was pared by 11 bases and J by 2 bases, with 5 bases of the junction left unmatched. The germline gives CDR1 SNHLY, CDR2 FYNNEI. The CDR3 is 13 amino acids. The CDR3 spells CAGKQGAGNTIYF. The CDR3 nucleotides are TGTGCCGGTAAACAGGGGGCTGGAAACACCATATATTTT.

This clone appeared once. The chain has TRBV29-1 and TRBJ2-5; possible D gene TRBD1, 5 bases. The CDR3 contains 13 residues. Germline CDR1 is SQVTM and CDR2 is ANQGSEA. V was cut by 4 bases and J by 0 bases, with 9 bases left in between. The chain's CDR3 is CSVGTLYQETQYF. The CDR3 bases are TGCAGCGTTGGGACATTGTACCAAGAGACCCAGTACTTC. Together with reference TRBV29-1 and TRBJ2-5, the CDR3 gives the full variable domain: SAVISQKPSRDICQRGTSLTIQCQVDSQVTMMFWYRQQPGQSLTLIATANQGSEATYESGFVIDKFPISRPNLTFSTLTVSNMSPEDSSIYLCSVGTLYQETQYFGPGTRLLVL.

The CDR3 is CASSEWGGSYNEQFF. The CDR3 DNA reads as TGTGCCAGCAGTGAGTGGGGGGGCTCCTACAATGAGCAGTTCTTC. V usage is TRBV6-1 and J usage is TRBJ2-1; TRBD2 matches 7 bases. Germline V gene sequence: CDR1 MNHNS, CDR2 SASEGT. The trim removed 3 bases at V and 0 bases at J, leaving 2 bases unmatched. The CDR3 has 15 residues.

The gene calls are TRBV5-1 and TRBJ2-1, with 8 nucleotides matching TRBD2. CDR1 SGHRS and CDR2 YFSETQ come from the germline V gene. There are 18 residues in the CDR3. Losses at the gene ends were 2 bases for V and 2 bases for J; bases not matched to a gene: 12. This chain's CDR3 is CASSLVLGTRSAYNEQFF. The CDR3 DNA reads as TGCGCCAGCAGCTTAGTTTTGGGGACTAGGTCCGCCTACAATGAGCAGTTCTTC.

The chain employs TRBV7-6 and TRBJ2-7; a weak D match, TRBD2 (6 bases). The germline gives CDR1 SGHVS, CDR2 FNYEAQ. Trimming shortened V by 0 bases and J by 2 bases, and 14 bases separated the two germline ends. The CDR3 sequence is 16 residues long. CDR3 sequence: CASSLASGTGPYEQYF. CDR3 in DNA: TGTGCCAGCAGCTTAGCTAGCGGCACGGGACCCTACGAGCAGTACTTC.

This rearrangement joins TRBV9 to TRBJ2-3; weak D call: TRBD1 (6 bases). V lost 3 bases to trimming and J lost 0 bases, with 23 bases between them. The CDR3 extends over 19 amino acids. Germline V gene data show CDR1 as SGDLS and CDR2 as YYNGEE. The CDR3 loop reads CASSAPSGERTVSTDTQYF. The CDR3 DNA is TGTGCCAGCAGCGCACCCTCAGGGGAGCGGACCGTTAGCACAGATACGCAGTATTTT.

The rearrangement uses TRBV7-6 and TRBJ2-5, with D unresolved. Trimming took off 4 bases at V and 2 bases at J, with 2 bases between the two ends. Per the germline V gene, CDR1 is SGHVS and CDR2 is FNYEAQ. The CDR3 is 11 residues long. The chain's CDR3 is CASSSQETQYF. CDR3 nucleotide sequence: TGTGCCAGCAGCTCTCAAGAGACCCAGTACTTC.

This CDR3 reads CASSQEGTVLYGYTF. DNA for the CDR3: TGTGCCAGCTCCCAAGAAGGGACTGTGCTTTATGGCTACACCTTC. The chain combines TRBV18 with TRBJ1-2, with D perhaps matching TRBD1 (5 bases). CDR3 length equals 15 residues. With 6 bases removed from V and 5 bases from J, the gap between germline ends came to 19 bases. Germline CDR1 reads KGHSH; CDR2 reads LQKENI.

J is TRBJ2-1 and V is TRBV6-5; 7 bases fit TRBD2. The CDR3 sequence is 14 residues long. The germline gives CDR1 MNHEY, CDR2 SVGAGI. Trimming at V came to 4 bases and at J to 13 bases, leaving 13 bases not matched to a gene. The CDR3 nucleotides read TGTGCCAGCAGTTCCGGTACCTGGACTAGTCGACAGTTCTTC. Translated, it gives CASSSGTWTSRQFF.

In this sample, this clone turned up a few times. The rearrangement uses TRBV13 and TRBJ1-1, with a tentative D call TRBD1 (6 bases). Germline CDR1 and CDR2: PRHDT and FYEKMQ (reference sequence). The CDR3 runs 14 residues. V was shortened by 5 bases and J by 4 bases, with 14 bases between the two germline ends. CDR3 bases: TGTGCCAGCAGCCCCAGGGGATTCGGCACTGAAGCTTTCTTT. Its protein product is CASSPRGFGTEAFF.

The rearrangement links TRBV25-1 to TRBJ2-1; TRBD2 might be the D (5 bases). The V end lost 6 bases, the J end lost 0 bases, and 12 bases lay between the germline ends. This CDR3 is built from 15 residues. In germline, CDR1 is MGHDK, CDR2 SYGVNS. The CDR3 loop reads CASSPRELSYNEQFF. DNA of the CDR3: TGTGCCAGCAGCCCGAGGGAGCTCTCCTACAATGAGCAGTTCTTC.

This clone was counted between two and nine times. The rearrangement uses TRBV18 and TRBJ1-5; no clear D. Trimming cost V 0 bases and J 2 bases, with 11 bases left between them. Germline V gives CDR1 KGHSH, CDR2 LQKENI. CDR3 size: 16 residues. The DNA of the CDR3 is TGTGCCAGCTCACCACCCTCCAGGCGTGGCAATCAGCCCCAGCATTTT. It encodes CASSPPSRRGNQPQHF. The whole variable domain, filled in from reference TRBV18 and TRBJ1-5, reads NAGVMQNPRHLVRRRGQEARLRCSPMKGHSHVYWYRQLPEEGLKFMVYLQKENIIDESGMPKERFSAEFPKEGPSILRIQQVVRGDSAAYFCASSPPSRRGNQPQHFGDGTRLSIL.

V is TRBV15 and J is TRBJ2-2; TRBD2 matches 9 bases. The CDR3 has 14 residues. Germline assignment: CDR1 LNHNV and CDR2 YYDKDF (reference sequence). V trimming: 6 bases; J trimming: 6 bases; junction bases outside the gene matches: 5. This chain's CDR3 is CATSSGSWAGELFF. In DNA, the CDR3 is TGTGCCACCAGTAGCGGGAGTTGGGCCGGGGAGCTGTTTTTT. Complete variable domain (other parts from reference TRBV15 and TRBJ2-2): DAMVIQNPRYQVTQFGKPVTLSCSQTLNHNVMYWYQQKSSQAPKLLFHYYDKDFNNEADTPDNFQSRRPNTSFCFLDIRSPGLGDTAMYLCATSSGSWAGELFFGEGSRLTVL.

The chain has TRBV2 and TRBJ1-4, with D hard to call. In germline, CDR1 is SNHLY, CDR2 FYNNEI. V lost 3 bases, J lost 2 bases, and 10 bases lay in between. The CDR3 totals 15 residues. CDR3 bases: TGTGCCAGCAGTGATCCTAGTAGGACTAATGAAAAACTGTTTTTT. It codes for CASSDPSRTNEKLFF.

In DNA, the CDR3 is TGTGCCAGCAGCCAGGGACTTAGCACAGATACGCAGTATTTT. Its protein is CASSQGLSTDTQYF. The chain couples TRBV7-3 to TRBJ2-3, with D possibly TRBD2 on 6 matching bases. V shed 5 bases and J shed 0 bases, with 9 bases lying between them. CDR3 length: 14 residues. Germline-derived CDR1 and CDR2 are SGHTA and FQGTGA.

The chain combines TRBV11-3 with TRBJ2-2; 9 positions match TRBD1. The junction had 5 bases not matched to a gene; V was cut back by 2 bases and J by 7 bases. Per the germline V gene, CDR1 is SGHNT and CDR2 is YENEEA. The CDR3 consists of 15 residues. The CDR3 bases are TGTGCCAGCAGCTTAAGGGGGACAGGGCTCGGGGAGCTGTTTTTT. It encodes CASSLRGTGLGELFF. The full variable domain, rest sourced from reference TRBV11-3 and TRBJ2-2, is EAGVVQSPRYKIIEKKQPVAFWCNPISGHNTLYWYLQNLGQGPELLIRYENEEAVDDSQLPKDRFSAERLKGVDSTLKIQPAELGDSAVYLCASSLRGTGLGELFFGEGSRLTVL.

The chain couples TRBV6-1 to TRBJ1-1, with D hard to call. The CDR3 runs to 13 residues. Germline lookup yields CDR1 MNHNS and CDR2 SASEGT. The V and J ends lost 4 bases and 5 bases respectively, with 11 bases between them. The CDR3 DNA follows: TGTGCCAGCAGTGGGCAGCACGGGACTGAAGCTTTCTTT. Translating gives CASSGQHGTEAFF.

This chain uses TRBV5-4 with TRBJ2-7, with TRBD2 as a possible D gene (5 bases). With 3 bases removed from V and 2 bases from J, the gap between germline ends came to 9 bases. Germline V gives CDR1 SGHNT, CDR2 YYREEE (reference sequence). This CDR3 spans 13 amino acids. The CDR3, as DNA: TGTGCCAGCAGCTCCACCGGGACCTACGAGCAGTACGTC. Its protein product is CASSSTGTYEQYV.